This TCR beta chain was retrieved from a study of response to subunit inactivated influenza vaccine listed by TCRdb under 2018. Some background on the complete study: Deep quantitative profiling of the T cell receptor repertoire was used in the study to follow responses to a trivalent subunit inactivated influenza vaccine.

In regard to this clonotype: Its antigen is unknown. Per-base quality was not reported, and no clone a single base away is much larger than it.

Library prep was done by RT-PCR. Data came from an Illumina HiSeq 2500. In-frame beta chains were kept once TCRdb had trimmed the public reads at Q25 with fastp and called clones with MiXCR. Identical CDR3 protein sequences are pooled into one entry, listed with their most common genes and DNA. The sample has 490,000 or so distinct CDR3 sequences on record, 6% to 9% of them singletons. The leading ten clones occupy 10% to 15% of the sample. The paper as a whole reports these results and caveats: The authors proposed that each seasonal influenza vaccination may bring in only a limited number of new T cells.

CDR1 and CDR2 (KGHSH, LQKENI) derive from the germline V gene. V and J are truncated by 6 bases and 4 bases respectively, leaving an intervening sequence of 19 bases. The CDR3 runs 16 amino acids, cysteine and phenylalanine included. Only the CDR3 region is kept as DNA, spanning 48 bases read in frame from base 1. The chain couples TRBV18 to TRBJ2-1, with no D gene named confidently. This specimen consisted of PBMCs from blood, obtained about 24 months after vaccination. The source of this sequence is a man between 50 and 69 years old who received an inactivated influenza vaccine. Donor details come from another sample of the same person, matched by shared clones. The DNA sequence is TGTGCCAGCTCGTCTATACCGGGTTTCCCTTACAATGAGCAGTTCTTC. It translates to CASSSIPGFPYNEQFF.